The clone carrying this TCR beta chain was observed once. Its antigen remains unidentified. One base away lies a much larger clone, so this may be a sequencing read error. The source of the sample is a study of breast tumors, draining lymph nodes, adjacent tissues. Study-wide results and limits: Compared with basal-like, luminal-like tumors shared significantly more repertoire with nontumor tissue.

The V gene end was trimmed by 5 bases and the J gene end by 0 bases; junction bases not matched to a gene: 5. The CDR3 length is 16 residues. Germline assignment: CDR1 SGHNT and CDR2 YENEEA. TCRdb reprocessed the multiplex PCR reads with MiXCR, giving one entry per CDR3 protein. The sample records over 200,000 distinct CDR3 sequences, about 34% being singletons. The lymph nodes were axillary draining lymph nodes from breast cancer patients. The V gene is TRBV11-3, the J gene TRBJ2-3; 10 positions match TRBD2. Material: axillary lymph node tissue. The sequence was collected from a female donor with breast cancer. Some clones in this sample may be carry-over from other donors' samples. CDR3 in DNA: TGTGCCAGCAGCGTGGGACTAGCGACAAGCACAGATACGCAGTATTTT. Encoded protein: CASSVGLATSTDTQYF. Using reference TRBV11-3 and TRBJ2-3 for the parts outside the CDR3, the full variable domain is EAGVVQSPRYKIIEKKQPVAFWCNPISGHNTLYWYLQNLGQGPELLIRYENEEAVDDSQLPKDRFSAERLKGVDSTLKIQPAELGDSAVYLCASSVGLATSTDTQYFGPGTRLTVL.